This record concerns one TCR beta chain sequence. The CDR3 end shows no conserved phenylalanine or tryptophan, and so a read error is likely. V dropped 1 base and J dropped 4; count of bases not matched to a gene: 3. The CDR3 is 14 residues long. Looked up from germline, CDR1 is SGHTA and CDR2 is FQGNSA. Methods used by the authors: Estimated nucleated cell counts came from reference gene primer amplification. Only in-frame clones appear in the TCRdb table, and some are missing; sequencing was by immunoSEQ multiplex PCR. V, J and clone size were drawn from that table, and D and trimming were deduced from the DNA. The sample has approximately 150,000 clones, around 90% seen once. The record originates from a study of blood T cell repertoires in COVID-19. In the study overall: Samples taken during acute and convalescent COVID-19 were collected in the United States, Italy and Spain. PBMCs, B-cell-depleted T cells, or T cells were the source of the cDNA or gDNA that made up the material.

The TCR comes from an older woman with active or convalescent COVID-19. Sequenced material: peripheral blood. The chain links TRBV7-2 to TRBJ1-2; 7 bases agree with TRBD1. CDR3 sequence: CASSLVQGGYGYTL. CDR3 coding DNA: TGTGCCAGCAGCTTAGTCCAGGGGGGCTATGGCTACACCCTC.